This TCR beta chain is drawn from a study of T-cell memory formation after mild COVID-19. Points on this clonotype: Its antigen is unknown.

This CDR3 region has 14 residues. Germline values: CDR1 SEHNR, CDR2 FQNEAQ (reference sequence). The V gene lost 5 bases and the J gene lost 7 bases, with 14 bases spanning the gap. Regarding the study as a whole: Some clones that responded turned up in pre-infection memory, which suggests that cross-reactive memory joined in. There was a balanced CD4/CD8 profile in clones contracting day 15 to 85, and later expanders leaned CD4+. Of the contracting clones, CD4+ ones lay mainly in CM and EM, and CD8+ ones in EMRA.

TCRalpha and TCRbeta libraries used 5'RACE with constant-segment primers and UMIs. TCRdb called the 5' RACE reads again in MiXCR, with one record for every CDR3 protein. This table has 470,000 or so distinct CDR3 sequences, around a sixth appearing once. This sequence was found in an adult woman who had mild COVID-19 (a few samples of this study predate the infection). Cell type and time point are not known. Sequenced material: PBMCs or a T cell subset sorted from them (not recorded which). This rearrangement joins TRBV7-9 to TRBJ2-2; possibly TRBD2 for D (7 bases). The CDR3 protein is CASSRGSRGGELFF. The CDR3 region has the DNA TGTGCCAGCAGCCGCGGGAGCAGGGGCGGGGAGCTGTTTTTT.